One and the same sample provided the 25 T cell receptor beta chains below, sequenced in a study of T cell responses to AZD1222 COVID-19 vaccine. Method: immunoSEQ multiplex PCR; TCRdb's copy keeps in-frame clones and lacks some. The sample consists of roughly 100,000 clones, roughly 80% of them appearing once. The sample in question was peripheral blood, obtained 28 days after the second AZD1222 dose. These receptors all stem from an adult who received the AZD1222 COVID-19 vaccine.

V is TRBV11-2 and J is TRBJ2-1; the D gene is possibly TRBD2 (7 bases). Germline assignment: CDR1 SGHAT and CDR2 FQNNGV. The CDR3 totals 16 residues. V was pared by 6 bases and J by 3 bases, with 18 bases between. Here the CDR3 reads CASRNGRGARYNEQFF. The CDR3 DNA sequence: TGTGCCAGCAGGAACGGCCGGGGGGCTCGCTACAATGAGCAGTTCTTC.

The gene calls are TRBV27 and TRBJ1-5, with no clear D. The V gene lost 5 bases and the J gene lost 1 base, with 15 bases spanning the gap. The V gene's germline CDR1 is MNHEY and CDR2 SMNVEV (reference sequence). The CDR3 spans 16 residues. In nucleotides, the CDR3 is TGTGCCAGCAGTCCCCACCGGGGAATCAGCAATCAGCCCCAGCATTTT. Translating gives CASSPHRGISNQPQHF.

The chain recombines TRBV7-9 with TRBJ2-1; 13 bases are shared with TRBD2. Germline V gene lookup returns CDR1 SEHNR and CDR2 FQNEAQ (reference sequence). The length of the CDR3 is 17 residues. Unmatched junction bases numbered 5, after V lost 6 bases and J lost 0 bases. CDR3 in amino acids: CASSPRTSGSSYNEQFF. In DNA, the CDR3 is TGTGCCAGCAGTCCAAGGACTAGCGGGAGCTCCTACAATGAGCAGTTCTTC.

This chain uses TRBV9 with TRBJ2-5, with 9 positions matching TRBD2. This CDR3 has 13 residues. Trimming removed 5 bases from V and 4 bases from J; junction bases left unmatched: 3. Germline CDR1 is SGDLS and CDR2 is YYNGEE. CDR3 protein: CASSSGSGETQYF. For the CDR3, the DNA is TGTGCCAGCAGTAGCGGGAGCGGAGAGACCCAGTACTTC. Variable domain in full (rest from reference TRBV9 and TRBJ2-5): DSGVTQTPKHLITATGQRVTLRCSPRSGDLSVYWYQQSLDQGLQFLIQYYNGEERAKGNILERFSAQQFPDLHSELNLSSLELGDSALYFCASSSGSGETQYFGPGTRLLVL.

This clone was seen a handful of times. V is TRBV20-1 and J is TRBJ2-1, with no clear D. Germline assignment: CDR1 DFQATT and CDR2 SNEGSKA (reference sequence). The CDR3 length is 13 residues. V was trimmed by 3 bases and J by 8 bases, leaving 14 bases between them. CDR3 loop: CSASLGNWYEQFF. The CDR3, as DNA: TGCAGTGCTAGTTTGGGGAATTGGTATGAGCAGTTCTTC.

The rearrangement uses TRBV7-3 and TRBJ1-2, with TRBD1 identical over 7 bases. From germline, CDR1 is SGHTA and CDR2 FQGTGA. V lost 5 bases, J lost 0 bases, and 3 bases stayed unmatched. This CDR3 is built from 14 residues. In nucleotides, the CDR3 is TGTGCCAGCAGCCCCGACAGGGCTAACTATGGCTACACCTTC. This gives the protein CASSPDRANYGYTF.

The rearrangement joins TRBV6-5 to TRBJ1-2, with TRBD1 identical over 8 bases. Per germline, CDR1 MNHEY and CDR2 SVGAGI. With 6 bases clipped from V and 6 bases from J, the junction kept 9 bases outside the gene matches. The CDR3 spans 14 residues. The chain's CDR3 is CASRRRTGRDGYTF. The CDR3 region has the DNA TGTGCCAGCAGACGACGGACAGGGAGGGATGGCTACACCTTC.

The rearrangement links TRBV27 to TRBJ1-1; D remains ambiguous. V was clipped by 6 bases and J by 2 bases, with 7 bases between them. CDR1 MNHEY and CDR2 SMNVEV come from the germline V gene (reference sequence). This CDR3 has 12 amino acids. CDR3 sequence: CASSTGNTEAFF. The DNA of the CDR3 is TGTGCCAGCAGCACGGGTAACACTGAAGCTTTCTTT.

V is TRBV18 and J is TRBJ2-7, with 9 bases that match TRBD1. Germline lookup yields CDR1 KGHSH and CDR2 LQKENI. This CDR3 has 15 amino acids. The V segment lost 8 bases and the J segment 3 bases; nucleotides outside the gene matches: 11. CDR3 residues: CASTRYPTGGYEQYF. The CDR3 DNA sequence: TGTGCCAGCACGCGCTATCCGACAGGGGGCTACGAGCAGTACTTC.

The chain recombines TRBV7-2 with TRBJ2-7; 7 nucleotides align to TRBD1. The germline V gene has CDR1 SGHTA and CDR2 FQGNSA. J lost 1 base, V lost 1 base, and 4 bases had no gene match. The CDR3 runs to 15 residues. In DNA, the CDR3 is TGTGCCAGCAGCTTAGAGGGGGCCGGGTCCTACGAGCAGTACTTC. It codes for CASSLEGAGSYEQYF.

The chain employs TRBV5-1 and TRBJ2-3, with a tentative D call TRBD2 (5 bases). V lost 0 bases and J 6 bases, leaving 17 bases between the germline ends. The CDR3 is 16 residues long. Per the germline V gene, CDR1 is SGHRS and CDR2 is YFSETQ. CDR3 in DNA: TGCGCCAGCAGCTTGGGGTTGTATGGGAGAGGGGATACGCAGTATTTT. Protein sequence: CASSLGLYGRGDTQYF.

The J gene is TRBJ1-1, the V gene TRBV7-9, with D possibly TRBD1 on 5 matching bases. Trimming took off 3 bases at V and 1 base at J, with 12 bases between the two ends. CDR1 SEHNR and CDR2 FQNEAQ come from the germline V gene (reference sequence). The CDR3 contains 15 residues. CDR3 protein: CASSLYDRGNTEAFF. DNA for the CDR3: TGTGCCAGCAGCTTGTACGACAGAGGGAACACTGAAGCTTTCTTT.

This clone was detected a few times. V usage is TRBV10-3 and J usage is TRBJ2-3, with 13 positions matching TRBD2. Germline V lookup: CDR1 ENHRY, CDR2 SYGVKD. The CDR3 is 15 amino acids. V lost 6 bases, J lost 6 bases, and 6 bases stayed unmatched. The CDR3, as DNA: TGTGCCATCAGCGAAACTAGCGGGGGGGCTGATACGCAGTATTTT. Amino acid sequence: CAISETSGGADTQYF.

The V gene is TRBV4-2, the J gene TRBJ2-3; D may be TRBD1 or TRBD2 (6 bases each). Trimming cost V 4 bases and J 6 bases, with 20 bases left between them. Germline V gene sequence: CDR1 LGHNA, CDR2 YNFKEQ. The CDR3 is 16 residues long. The CDR3 spells CASSPSAGRGPDTQYF. In DNA form, the CDR3 reads TGTGCCAGCAGCCCGAGCGCGGGACGGGGGCCGGATACGCAGTATTTT.

The chain couples TRBV13 to TRBJ2-3; 8 positions agree with TRBD2. Looked up from germline, CDR1 is PRHDT and CDR2 is FYEKMQ (reference sequence). The junction had 11 bases not matched to a gene; V was cut back by 3 bases and J by 6 bases. The CDR3 extends over 16 amino acids. The CDR3, as DNA: TGTGCCAGCAGCTTGTCGGCACCGGGAGGGGGGGATACGCAGTATTTT. This translates into CASSLSAPGGGDTQYF.

A few counts support this clone. The chain carries TRBV2 and TRBJ2-7; D may be TRBD1 (5 bases). The germline V and J ends were trimmed by 2 bases and 0 bases, with 11 bases remaining between them. CDR1 is SNHLY, CDR2 FYNNEI, per germline. This CDR3 is 15 amino acids long. The CDR3 here is CASSESQVNSYEQYF. In DNA form, the CDR3 reads TGTGCCAGCAGTGAATCACAGGTAAACTCCTACGAGCAGTACTTC.

The chain carries TRBV6-5 and TRBJ2-1, with 8 bases aligning to TRBD1. The germline V gene encodes CDR1 MNHEY and CDR2 SVGAGI. With V trimmed by 3 bases and J by 7 bases, 5 bases remained unmatched. The CDR3 is 14 amino acids. In DNA, the CDR3 is TGTGCCAGCAGTTATAGACAGGGGAGTAATGAGCAGTTCTTC. As protein: CASSYRQGSNEQFF.

The sample holds one count of this clone. V gene TRBV7-9 combines with J gene TRBJ2-2; the D gene is possibly TRBD1 (6 bases). The CDR3 is 17 residues long. V shed 6 bases and J shed 7 bases, with 24 bases lying between them. Germline CDR1 is SEHNR and CDR2 is FQNEAQ (reference sequence). The CDR3 sequence is CASRAGMDSQSVGELFF. The DNA of the CDR3 is TGTGCCAGCAGGGCTGGGATGGACAGCCAAAGTGTCGGGGAGCTGTTTTTT.

The CDR3 is CASSFRRGGYGYTF. Here the CDR3 DNA reads TGCGCCAGCAGCTTCCGCAGGGGGGGGTATGGCTACACCTTC. The chain couples TRBV5-1 to TRBJ1-2; 7 bases align to TRBD1. After removal of 2 bases from V and 5 bases from J, the junction contained 6 bases not matched to a gene. CDR3 size: 14 residues. Germline CDR1 reads SGHRS; CDR2 reads YFSETQ.

V gene TRBV7-2 combines with J gene TRBJ2-5; 10 nucleotides align to TRBD1. Germline V CDR1 and CDR2: SGHTA, FQGNSA. The CDR3 spans 15 residues. The J segment lost 1 base and the V segment lost 3 bases, leaving 2 bases of the junction unmatched. CDR3 loop: CASSLDRGGQETQYF. The CDR3 DNA reads TGTGCCAGCAGCTTGGACAGGGGGGGCCAAGAGACCCAGTACTTC.

The chain links TRBV12-5 to TRBJ2-1; a possible D gene is TRBD2 (6 bases). CDR1 is LGHNT, CDR2 FRNRAP, per germline. Between the trimmed V and J ends, which lost 5 bases and 0 bases, there was a span of 17 bases. The CDR3 has 17 amino acids. The CDR3, as DNA: TGTGCTAGTGGTGCCCCCCACGGGGGTAGCTCCTACAATGAGCAGTTCTTC. It translates to CASGAPHGGSSYNEQFF.

This clone was picked up one time. The rearrangement joins TRBV25-1 to TRBJ2-3, with a tentative D call TRBD2 (5 bases). Germline loops: CDR1 MGHDK, CDR2 SYGVNS. CDR3 size: 17 residues. V lost 7 bases, J lost 2 bases, and 22 bases lay in between. The CDR3: CASTLGGVGLATDTQYF. The CDR3 nucleotides are TGTGCCAGCACCCTAGGAGGAGTAGGGCTGGCCACAGATACGCAGTATTTT. Combining the CDR3 with reference TRBV25-1 and TRBJ2-3 gives the whole variable domain EADIYQTPRYLVIGTGKKITLECSQTMGHDKMYWYQQDPGMELHLIHYSYGVNSTEKGDLSSESTVSRIRTEHFPLTLESARPSHTSQYLCASTLGGVGLATDTQYFGPGTRLTVL.

Details on this clone: One junction end does not reproduce the germline sequence, and a read error may be involved. Other DNA sequences from this sample encode an identical CDR3 as well. The chain is built from TRBV3-1 (or the pseudogene TRBV3-2) and TRBJ2-4, with 7 bases fitting TRBD1. CDR1 and CDR2 from the germline V gene are LGHDT and YNNKEL (reference sequence). This CDR3 is built from 17 residues. CDR3 in amino acids: CASSQARPRQGQNIQYF. DNA of the CDR3: TGTGCCAGTAGCCAAGCGCGACCCAGACAGGGCCAAAACATTCAGTACTTC.

The rearrangement links TRBV5-1 to TRBJ2-1; D is unresolved. Germline CDR1 SGHRS, CDR2 YFSETQ. V lost 0 bases, J lost 8 bases, and 18 bases lay in between. This CDR3 has 16 amino acids. The CDR3 region has the DNA TGCGCCAGCAGCTTGGGGAGCTCTTCCTTCCAGGATGAGCAGTTCTTC. This codes for CASSLGSSSFQDEQFF.

The gene calls are TRBV19 and TRBJ1-2; a weak D match, TRBD1 (5 bases). The CDR3 has 15 residues. Trimming stripped 2 bases from V and 6 bases from J, with 16 bases between. The germline V gene has CDR1 LNHDA and CDR2 SQIVND (reference sequence). The CDR3 sequence: CASSIILQGYDGYTF. CDR3 sequence (DNA): TGTGCCAGTAGTATAATTCTTCAGGGTTACGATGGCTACACCTTC.